This is a list of T cell receptor beta chains from one sample in a study of cytomegalovirus exposure and HLA in healthy donors. Sequencing was performed with immunoSEQ multiplex PCR; in TCRdb, only in-frame clones are kept and a portion is missing. The table lists 150,000 to 200,000 clones, just over 75% of them singletons, with approximately 2% in the top ten. Sample: PBMCs. Receptors originate from a woman under 40 in good health and CMV-seropositive. Each CDR3 is given with its conserved first and last residue. D genes are given only for firm matches. Part of the rows lack a size; the others show once, few, many or a class for expanded clones.

NA,TRBV5-8,NA,TRBJ1-5,TGTGCCAGCCGAATCCGACAGGCTCGTAGCAATCAGCCCCAGCATTTT,CASRIRQARSNQPQHF
TRBD1,TRBV4-3,NA,TRBJ1-2,TGCGCCAGCAGCCAAGATTGGTTCAGGGGGAAGCTCGGTGGCTACACCTTC,CASSQDWFRGKLGGYTF
TRBD1,TRBV2,NA,TRBJ2-7,TGTGCCAGCAGGCCGGGACAGGGCCTTTACGAGCAGTACTTC,CASRPGQGLYEQYF
NA,TRBV5-1,NA,TRBJ1-1,TGCGCCAGCAGCCCCACAACAAACACTGAAGCTTTCTTT,CASSPTTNTEAFF
TRBD2,TRBV7-2,NA,TRBJ2-5,TGTGCCAGCAGCCGAGGACTAGCGGGGGTTGAGACCCAGTACTTC,CASSRGLAGVETQYF
NA,TRBV7-2,NA,TRBJ2-7,TGTGCCAGCAGCTCACGATCGCTAGCAATCTCCTACGAGCAGTACTTC,CASSSRSLAISYEQYF
TRBD2,TRBV2,NA,TRBJ2-7,TGTGCCAGCAGTGGGAGTAGCGGGGGGGTGCGGGAGCAGTACTTC,CASSGSSGGVREQYF
NA,TRBV5-1,NA,TRBJ1-1,TGCGCCAGCAGCTTCGCGGGCAGAGGCACTGAAGCTTTCTTT,CASSFAGRGTEAFF
NA,TRBV4-1,NA,TRBJ2-7,TGCGCCAGCAGCCAATACGGCCGAGGATACGAGCAGTACTTC,CASSQYGRGYEQYF
TRBD1,TRBV5-1,few,TRBJ2-7,TGCGCCAGCAAGGCTGGGACAGGGCTCTACGAGCAGTACTTC,CASKAGTGLYEQYF
TRBD1,TRBV6-1,NA,TRBJ1-4,TGTGCCAGCAGTTCCACTACGGGACAGAATGAAAAACTGTTTTTT,CASSSTTGQNEKLFF
NA,TRBV6-5,NA,TRBJ1-2,NA,CASSTSTGSINTF
TRBD1,TRBV6-5,NA,TRBJ1-5,TGTGCCAGCAGGGACAGGGACAGTCAGCCCCAGCATTTT,CASRDRDSQPQHF
TRBD1,TRBV6-5,NA,TRBJ2-7,TGTGCCAGCAGTTACGACGGGACAGGGGCCTCCTACGAGCAGTACTTC,CASSYDGTGASYEQYF
TRBD1,TRBV15,many,TRBJ2-1,TGTGCCACCAGCAGGGGACAGGGTGGCAATGAGCAGTTCTTC,CATSRGQGGNEQFF
TRBD1,TRBV5-1,NA,TRBJ1-1,TGCGCCAGCAGCTTCCAACCGACAGGGAGCAACACTGAAGCTTTCTTT,CASSFQPTGSNTEAFF
TRBD1,TRBV28,few,TRBJ2-3,TGTGCCAGCAGACCGGCCCAGACAGGGGGCTGGCCGCAGTATTTT,CASRPAQTGGWPQYF
NA,TRBV2,NA,TRBJ1-1,TGTGCCAGCAGTGAATTTGCACAGGATTACACTGAAGCTTTCTTT,CASSEFAQDYTEAFF
TRBD1,TRBV5-1,NA,TRBJ1-4,TGCGCCAGCAACCCGACAGGGCTGGCTAATGAAAAACTGTTTTTT,CASNPTGLANEKLFF
TRBD1,TRBV7-9,few,TRBJ1-1,TGTGCCAGCAGCTTAGGTCGGTCCGACAGGGCGAGCGAAGCTTTCTTT,CASSLGRSDRASEAFF
NA,TRBV9,NA,TRBJ1-6,TGTGCCAGCAGCGCGTGGGGAGAAATTGATTCACCCCTCCACTTT,CASSAWGEIDSPLHF
NA,TRBV28,NA,TRBJ2-3,TGTGCCATCATCAACGGGGCGGGAAGCACAGATACGCAGTATTTT,CAIINGAGSTDTQYF
NA,TRBV27,NA,TRBJ2-7,TGTGCCAGCAGTTTTAAGCCGGCAGATCCCCTAGGCCCCTACGAGCAGTACTTC,CASSFKPADPLGPYEQYF
TRBD1,TRBV30,NA,TRBJ1-3,TGTGCCTGGAGTAAACTTAAGGGATTTCGGGACAGGTTCTCTGGAAACACCATATATTTT,CAWSKLKGFRDRFSGNTIYF
NA,TRBV6-5,NA,TRBJ1-6,TGTGCCAGCAGTTACGAGGAGAAGGGGATAATGCCCCTCCACTTT,CASSYEEKGIMPLHF
TRBD1,TRBV19,NA,TRBJ2-3,TGTGCCAGTAGTATCACCGGGACAGGGGCAGATACGCAGTATTTT,CASSITGTGADTQYF
TRBD1,TRBV5-1,once,TRBJ2-2,TGCGCCAGCAGCTTGGGGGACAGTCCGAACACCGGGGAGCTGTTTTTT,CASSLGDSPNTGELFF
NA,TRBV29-1,NA,TRBJ2-2,TGCAGCGTTGGGCTTCAGAACACCGGGGAGCTGTTTTTT,CSVGLQNTGELFF
TRBD1,TRBV27,NA,TRBJ1-4,TGTGCCAGCAGGCGAGACAGGGTTCCTAATGAAAAACTGTTTTTT,CASRRDRVPNEKLFF
NA,TRBV11-3,NA,TRBJ2-7,TGTGCCAGCAGCTTAGGTCCGGACTCGAGAAACGAGCAGTACTTC,CASSLGPDSRNEQYF
TRBD1,TRBV28,NA,TRBJ1-2,TGTGCCAGCAGACCGAAGCCCGCCGGGACAGGGGGCGTCATCTATGGCTACACCTTC,CASRPKPAGTGGVIYGYTF
TRBD2,TRBV5-1,few,TRBJ2-7,TGCGCCAGCAGCCGAGGGACTAGCGGGTTCTCCTACGAGCAGTACTTC,CASSRGTSGFSYEQYF
NA,TRBV2,NA,TRBJ1-1,TGTGCCAGCAGTGACGACTGGGACACTGAAGCTTTCTTT,CASSDDWDTEAFF
NA,TRBV30,NA,TRBJ1-3,TGTGCCTGGACCTCCGGAGGGGGGGACACCATATATTTT,CAWTSGGGDTIYF
NA,TRBV29-1,few,TRBJ2-1,TGCAGCGTTGTGGGGCCCAGCTCCTACAATGAGCAGTTCTTC,CSVVGPSSYNEQFF
NA,TRBV30,NA,TRBJ1-1,TGTGCCTGGAGGGAGCCACCGAACACTGAAGCTTTCTTT,CAWREPPNTEAFF
TRBD1,TRBV5-1,NA,TRBJ2-5,TGCGCCAGCAGCCGTGACAGGGTTGGGGCGACCCAGTACTTC,CASSRDRVGATQYF
TRBD1,TRBV27,few,TRBJ2-7,TGTGCCAGCCGAGGGTACAGGGGGCTAACCTACGAGCAGTACTTC,CASRGYRGLTYEQYF
NA,TRBV7-9,NA,TRBJ2-1,TGTGCCAGCAGCTACGACGGGATGAATGAGCAGTTCTTC,CASSYDGMNEQFF
NA,TRBV5-1,NA,TRBJ2-5,TGCGCCAGCAGCTTGTATCTCCAAGAGACCCAGTACTTC,CASSLYLQETQYF
TRBD1,TRBV19,NA,TRBJ1-2,TGTGCCAGTAGTCTGAGTGTGGACAGGAGCGGCTATGGCTACACCTTC,CASSLSVDRSGYGYTF